Below are 7 T cell receptor beta chains sequenced from a single sample in a study of circulating and synovial CD4+ cells in juvenile arthritis. TCRdb keeps only in-frame clones here, not all; method: immunoSEQ multiplex PCR. The sample has about 35,000 clones, roughly 95% seen once. The specimen was CD4+ T cells from blood. All receptors come from a human donor with juvenile idiopathic arthritis.

With regard to this clone: Mismatch with germline at one junction end may stem from a read error. Other DNA sequences within the sample encode an identical CDR3. CDR3 region: CASSVTGENSPLHF. The DNA of the CDR3 is TGTGCCAGCAGCGTGACAGGGGAGAATTCCCCCCTCCACTTT. V usage is TRBV9 and J usage is TRBJ1-6; 8 bases line up with TRBD1. The length of the CDR3 is 14 residues. Germline lookup yields CDR1 SGDLS and CDR2 YYNGEE.

The chain has TRBV11-2 and TRBJ2-7; D ambiguous. CDR1 is SGHAT and CDR2 is FQNNGV in the germline V gene. This CDR3 has 11 residues. The ends were cut back, 5 bases at V and 3 bases at J, with 5 bases in the middle. The CDR3 coding sequence is TGTGCCAGCAGCCCTAACTACGAGCAGTACTTC. This encodes CASSPNYEQYF.

Concerning this clone itself: Germline and junction disagree at one end, which may indicate a read error. The genes are TRBV7-3 and TRBJ2-5, with 14 nucleotides matching TRBD2. The CDR3 contains 18 residues. Germline loops: CDR1 SGHTA, CDR2 FQGTGA. Here the CDR3 reads CASSLTAPGTSGGETQYF. CDR3 sequence (DNA): TGTGCCAGCAGCCTAACTGCCCCCGGGACTAGCGGGGGAGAGACCCAGTACTTC.

The chain employs TRBV7-9 and TRBJ2-5; 7 positions match TRBD2. CDR3 length: 16 residues. CDR1 and CDR2 (germline): SEHNR, FQNEAQ (reference sequence). V shed 3 bases and J 1 base; nucleotides not matched to a gene: 8. The CDR3 protein is CASSFTGGLSQETQYF. The CDR3 region has the DNA TGTGCCAGCAGCTTTACGGGAGGTTTATCCCAAGAGACCCAGTACTTC.

This clone appeared a single time. The chain employs TRBV20-1 and TRBJ1-2; a possible D gene is TRBD1 (6 bases). Trimming removed 6 bases from V and 6 bases from J, with 11 bases in between. The CDR3 length is 11 residues. Germline-derived CDR1 and CDR2 are DFQATT and SNEGSKA (reference sequence). The CDR3 nucleotides are TGCAGTGCGTCCGGGACAAATGGCTACACCTTC. Its translation: CSASGTNGYTF.

This clone has only one observation. The gene calls are TRBV7-2 and TRBJ2-2; no firm D call. Germline lookup yields CDR1 SGHTA and CDR2 FQGNSA. V lost 3 bases, J lost 1 base, and 3 bases lay in between. This CDR3 region has 13 residues. CDR3 amino acids: CASSFGNTGELFF. As DNA, the CDR3 is TGTGCCAGCAGCTTCGGGAACACCGGGGAGCTGTTTTTT. The variable domain in full, with the rest retrieved from reference TRBV7-2 and TRBJ2-2, is GAGVSQSPSNKVTEKGKDVELRCDPISGHTALYWYRQSLGQGLEFLIYFQGNSAPDKSGLPSDRFSAERTGGSVSTLTIQRTQQEDSAVYLCASSFGNTGELFFGEGSRLTVL.

A single count supports this clone. The chain is built from TRBV5-8 and TRBJ1-2; 9 bases align to TRBD1. CDR1 is SGHTS and CDR2 is YDEGEE in the germline V gene. Unmatched junction bases numbered 5, after V lost 0 bases and J lost 5 bases. This CDR3 has 15 residues. The CDR3 DNA reads TGTGCCAGCAGCTTGGGAAGGGACAGGGCATATGGCTACACCTTC. Translated: CASSLGRDRAYGYTF.